This T cell receptor beta chain came from a study of blood T cell repertoires in COVID-19. The wider study: The analysed material was cDNA or gDNA that came from T cells, B-cell-depleted T cells, or PBMCs.

V was clipped by 4 bases and J by 3 bases, with 15 bases between them. In germline, CDR1 is ENHRY, CDR2 SYGVKD. The CDR3 covers 15 residues. Using immunoSEQ multiplex PCR, the repertoire was profiled, and TCRdb retains in-frame clones only, with some absent. The sample lists about 270,000 clones, 85% to 90% seen once, with roughly 2.5% in the top ten. Cohorts were assigned according to the clinical history that participants reported. Recovery among Cohort 3 donors was established by two negative PCRs, clearance, or symptom resolution. The chain couples TRBV10-3 to TRBJ1-2; D possibly corresponds to TRBD1 (6 bases). The clonotype comes from a woman under 30 who had recovered from COVID-19. The sequenced sample consisted of PBMCs or T cells enriched from blood (not recorded which). Here the CDR3 DNA reads TGTGCCATCAGTGCTGGTACAGGGAGTTACTATGGCTACACCTTC. It encodes CAISAGTGSYYGYTF.